Listed below are T cell receptor beta chains from one sample, sequenced in a study of graft-versus-host responses after intestinal transplantation. The antigens these receptors bind are not known. Profiled with immunoSEQ multiplex PCR; TCRdb holds only in-frame clones, not every one. The sample lists roughly 92,000 clones, about 88% seen once, with under 0.3% in the top ten. Sequenced here: unstimulated CD4+ T cells sorted from spleen or lymph node cells, sampled before transplant. Receptors were obtained from a human donor who was the organ donor for an intestinal transplant. CDR3s include the opening cysteine and the closing phenylalanine or tryptophan.

J | V | CDR3
TRBJ2-7 | TRBV5-1 | CASSLNRGEAYEQYF
TRBJ2-7 | TRBV6-1 | CASSLAGDYEQYF
TRBJ1-1 | TRBV28 | CASSGQGQGSTEAFF
TRBJ2-6 | TRBV19 | CASSPLRVTGANVLTF
TRBJ2-1 | TRBV4-1 | CASSQVAGYSYNEQFF
TRBJ1-5 | TRBV6-5 | CASSFRRGDQPQHF
TRBJ2-3 | TRBV4-3 | CASSQDRDGSSTDTQYF
TRBJ2-1 | TRBV6-5 | CASRQLAGPYNEQFF
TRBJ2-7 | TRBV18 | CASSPKKGAYEQYF
TRBJ1-3 | TRBV7-9 | CASSRTLTGSTIYF
TRBJ2-3 | TRBV19 | CASSIRDTPLPTQYF
TRBJ2-1 | TRBV28 | CASSSPPEAYNEQFF
TRBJ2-1 | TRBV6-5 | CASTGTSGTTQFF
TRBJ1-4 | TRBV6-6 | CASSPPPGSFF
TRBJ2-1 | TRBV7-9 | CASSRLANNEQFF
TRBJ1-2 | TRBV27 | CASLKQGSNYGYTF
TRBJ2-3 | TRBV4-2 | CASSQEADTQYF
TRBJ1-1 | TRBV5-1 | CASSSPDRGYTEAFF
TRBJ2-2 | TRBV9 | CASSHFLSDTGELFF
TRBJ2-7 | TRBV7-7 | CASSLDRGYEQYF
TRBJ2-1 | TRBV27 | CASKGTLAGVNEQFF
TRBJ1-2 | TRBV5-6 | CASSFGTSDTF
TRBJ2-1 | TRBV11-3 | CASSPSGSNYNEQFF
TRBJ1-4 | TRBV25-1 | CASSEMKQGMGGNEKLFF
TRBJ2-3 | TRBV4-1 | CASSQGRRSDTQYF
TRBJ2-7 | TRBV11-3 | CASSKAGVVEQYF
TRBJ2-1 | TRBV7-9 | CASSRRTSGSNEQFF
TRBJ1-5 | TRBV12-5 | CASGLGQGAYSNQPQHF
- | TRBV2 | CASEDGQGRYEQYF
TRBJ1-5 | TRBV6-6 | CASSRTDTYQPQHF
TRBJ2-7 | TRBV4-3 | CASSQTVAGRGGEQYF
TRBJ1-1 | TRBV4-1 | CASRGRVNTEAFF
TRBJ1-2 | TRBV7-8 | CASSLATGVGDYGYTF
TRBJ2-1 | TRBV5-1 | CASSVARLAGNNEQFF
TRBJ1-6 | TRBV6-5 | CASREGQYNSPLHF
TRBJ2-1 | TRBV28 | CAILIAGGLNEQFF
TRBJ2-1 | TRBV7-9 | CASSLAFWREGVDNEQFF